The clone carrying this TCR beta chain is medium-sized in the sample. Its antigen is as yet unknown. The CDR3 spans 16 residues. V lost 1 base and J 4 bases, leaving 17 bases between the germline ends. Germline V gene lookup returns CDR1 MNHNS and CDR2 SASEGT. The data are from a study of metastatic and nonmetastatic thyroid tumors. Study results and limitations: Malignant thyroid tumors reportedly exceeded benign nodules significantly in TCR beta diversity, with the difference appearing in blood and tumor.

Thyroid surgery was performed in patients who had received no treatment beforehand. Authors' processing steps: The study built a papillary thyroid cancer distant-metastasis classifier from CDR3 differences across clinicopathological groups. TCRdb recomputed clones from the PCR reads via MiXCR. These V and J calls rely on TCRdb rather than the paper's analysis. The data hold about 33,000 clones, with roughly a tenth observed a single time. Sequencing used blood. This chain joins TRBV6-1 and TRBJ2-7; possibly TRBD2 for D (5 bases). This clonotype was sampled from a female donor with papillary thyroid cancer or a benign thyroid nodule (not recorded which). Some clones in this sample may be carry-over from other donors' samples. The CDR3 nucleotides read TGTGCCAGCAGTGAAGATGGGTGGGGTAGCGTATACGAGCAGTACTTC. This gives the protein CASSEDGWGSVYEQYF.